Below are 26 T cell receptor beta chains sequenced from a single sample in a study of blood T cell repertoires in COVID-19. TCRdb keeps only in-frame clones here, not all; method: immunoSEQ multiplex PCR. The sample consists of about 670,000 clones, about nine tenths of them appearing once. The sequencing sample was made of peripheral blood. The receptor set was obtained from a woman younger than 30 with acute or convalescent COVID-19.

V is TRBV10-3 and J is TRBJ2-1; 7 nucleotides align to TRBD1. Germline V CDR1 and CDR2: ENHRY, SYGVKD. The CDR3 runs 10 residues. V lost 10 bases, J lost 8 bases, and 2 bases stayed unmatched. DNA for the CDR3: TGTGCCACAGGGGGACATGAGCAGTTCTTC. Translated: CATGGHEQFF.

This chain's CDR3 is CSVEMGGGYTF. The CDR3 coding sequence is TGCAGCGTTGAAATGGGAGGCGGCTACACCTTC. The chain uses TRBV29-1 and TRBJ1-2; no clear D gene. The ends were cut back, 2 bases at V and 8 bases at J, with 9 bases in the middle. The CDR3 totals 11 residues. Germline V lookup: CDR1 SQVTM, CDR2 ANQGSEA.

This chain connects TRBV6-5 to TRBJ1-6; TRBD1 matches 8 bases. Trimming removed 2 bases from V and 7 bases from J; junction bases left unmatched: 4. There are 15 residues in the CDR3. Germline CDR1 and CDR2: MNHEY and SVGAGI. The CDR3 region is CASSYGRGRNSPLHF. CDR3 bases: TGTGCCAGCAGTTACGGCAGGGGGCGGAATTCACCCCTCCACTTT.

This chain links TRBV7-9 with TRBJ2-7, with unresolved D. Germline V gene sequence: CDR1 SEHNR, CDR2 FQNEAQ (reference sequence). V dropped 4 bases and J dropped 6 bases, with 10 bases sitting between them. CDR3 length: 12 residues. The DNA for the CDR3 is TGTGCCAGCAGCTCCCGCCTCGGCGAGCAGTACTTC. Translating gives CASSSRLGEQYF.

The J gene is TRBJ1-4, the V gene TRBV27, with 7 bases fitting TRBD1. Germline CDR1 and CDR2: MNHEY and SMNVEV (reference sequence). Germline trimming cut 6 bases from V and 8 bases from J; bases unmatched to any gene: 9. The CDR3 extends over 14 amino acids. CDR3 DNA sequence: TGTGCCAGCAGCCCACAGGGGTTACGGGAAAAACTGTTTTTT. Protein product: CASSPQGLREKLFF.

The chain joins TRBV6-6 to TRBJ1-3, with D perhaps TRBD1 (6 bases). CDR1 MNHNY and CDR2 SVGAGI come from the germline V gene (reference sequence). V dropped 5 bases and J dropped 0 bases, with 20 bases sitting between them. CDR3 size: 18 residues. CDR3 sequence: CASSPRWGLPISGNTIYF. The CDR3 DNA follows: TGTGCCAGCAGTCCCCGGTGGGGGCTGCCTATCTCTGGAAACACCATATATTTT.

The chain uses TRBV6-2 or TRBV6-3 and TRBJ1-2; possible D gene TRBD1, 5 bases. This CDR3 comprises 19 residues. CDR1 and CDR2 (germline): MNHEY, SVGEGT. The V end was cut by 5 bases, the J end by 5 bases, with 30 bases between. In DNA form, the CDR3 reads TGTGCCAGCAGTAAAGTTCTGTGGGGCTCTCAAAACCTCCTATATGGCTACACCTTC. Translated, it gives CASSKVLWGSQNLLYGYTF.

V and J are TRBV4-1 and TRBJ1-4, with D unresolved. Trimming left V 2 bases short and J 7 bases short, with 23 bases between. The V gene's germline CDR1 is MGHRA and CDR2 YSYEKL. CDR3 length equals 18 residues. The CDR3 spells CASSQQIHVLGAGEKLFF. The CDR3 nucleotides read TGCGCCAGCAGCCAACAGATACACGTTTTAGGTGCGGGTGAAAAACTGTTTTTT.

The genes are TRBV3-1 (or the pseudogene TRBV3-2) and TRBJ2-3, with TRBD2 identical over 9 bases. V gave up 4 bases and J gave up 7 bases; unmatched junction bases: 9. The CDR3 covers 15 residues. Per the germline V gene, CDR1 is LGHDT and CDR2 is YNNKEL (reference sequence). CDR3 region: CASSPGAGGPNTQYF. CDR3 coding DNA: TGTGCCAGCAGCCCCGGAGCGGGGGGTCCTAATACGCAGTATTTT.

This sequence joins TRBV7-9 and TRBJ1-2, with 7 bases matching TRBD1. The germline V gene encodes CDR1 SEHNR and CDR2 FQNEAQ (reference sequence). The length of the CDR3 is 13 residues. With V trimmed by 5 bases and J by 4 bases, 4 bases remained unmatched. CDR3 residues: CASSRQGAYGYTF. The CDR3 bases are TGTGCCAGCAGCCGACAGGGAGCCTATGGCTACACCTTC.

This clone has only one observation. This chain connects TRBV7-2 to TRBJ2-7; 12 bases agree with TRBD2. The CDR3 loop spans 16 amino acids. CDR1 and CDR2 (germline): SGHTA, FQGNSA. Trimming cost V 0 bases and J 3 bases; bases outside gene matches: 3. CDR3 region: CASSLALAGGFYEQYF. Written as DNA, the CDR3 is TGTGCCAGCAGCTTAGCTCTAGCGGGGGGGTTCTACGAGCAGTACTTC.

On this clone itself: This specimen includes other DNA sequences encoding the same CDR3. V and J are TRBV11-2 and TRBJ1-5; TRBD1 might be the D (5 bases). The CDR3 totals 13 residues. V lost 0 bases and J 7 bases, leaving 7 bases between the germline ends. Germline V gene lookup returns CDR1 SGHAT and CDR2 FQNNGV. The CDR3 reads CASSLDPGQPQHF. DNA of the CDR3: TGTGCCAGCAGCTTAGATCCAGGGCAGCCCCAGCATTTT.

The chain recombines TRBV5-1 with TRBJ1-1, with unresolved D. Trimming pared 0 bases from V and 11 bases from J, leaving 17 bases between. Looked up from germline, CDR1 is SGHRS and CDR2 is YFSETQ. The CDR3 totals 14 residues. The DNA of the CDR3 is TGCGCCAGCAGCTTGGCAACTCTATCGAGGGCGGCTTTCTTT. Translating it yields CASSLATLSRAAFF.

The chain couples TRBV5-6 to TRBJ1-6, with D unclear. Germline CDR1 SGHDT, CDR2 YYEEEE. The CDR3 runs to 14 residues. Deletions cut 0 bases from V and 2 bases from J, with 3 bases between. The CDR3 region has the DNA TGTGCCAGCAGCTTGGTAACCTATAATTCACCCCTCCACTTT. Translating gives CASSLVTYNSPLHF. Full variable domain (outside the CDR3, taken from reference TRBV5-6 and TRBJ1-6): DAGVTQSPTHLIKTRGQQVTLRCSPKSGHDTVSWYQQALGQGPQFIFQYYEEEERQRGNFPDRFSGHQFPNYSSELNVNALLLGDSALYLCASSLVTYNSPLHFGNGTRLTVT.

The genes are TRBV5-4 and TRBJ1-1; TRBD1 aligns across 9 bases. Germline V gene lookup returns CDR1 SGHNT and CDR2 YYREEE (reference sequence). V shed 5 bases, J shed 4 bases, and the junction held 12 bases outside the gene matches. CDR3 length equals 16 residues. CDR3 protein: CASRPSGTGLGTEAFF. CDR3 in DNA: TGTGCCAGCAGGCCGAGTGGGACAGGGTTGGGCACTGAAGCTTTCTTT.

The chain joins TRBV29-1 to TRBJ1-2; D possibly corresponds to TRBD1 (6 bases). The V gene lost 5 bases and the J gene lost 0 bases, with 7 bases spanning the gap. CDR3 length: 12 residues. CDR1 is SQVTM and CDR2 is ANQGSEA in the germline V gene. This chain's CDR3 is CSVQGTNYGYTF. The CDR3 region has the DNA TGCAGCGTTCAGGGGACTAACTATGGCTACACCTTC.

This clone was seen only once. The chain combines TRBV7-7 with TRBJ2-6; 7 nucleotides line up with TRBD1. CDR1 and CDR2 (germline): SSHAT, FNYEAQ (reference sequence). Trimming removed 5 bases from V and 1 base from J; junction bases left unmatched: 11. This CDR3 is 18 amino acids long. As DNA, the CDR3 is TGTGCCAGCAGCCCGATCGTGACACAGGGGTCTGGGGCCAACGTCCTGACTTTC. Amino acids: CASSPIVTQGSGANVLTF. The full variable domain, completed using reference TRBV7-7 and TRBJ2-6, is GAGVSQSPRYKVTKRGQDVTLRCDPISSHATLYWYQQALGQGPEFLTYFNYEAQPDKSGLPSDRFSAERPEGSISTLTIQRTEQRDSAMYRCASSPIVTQGSGANVLTFGAGSRLTVL.

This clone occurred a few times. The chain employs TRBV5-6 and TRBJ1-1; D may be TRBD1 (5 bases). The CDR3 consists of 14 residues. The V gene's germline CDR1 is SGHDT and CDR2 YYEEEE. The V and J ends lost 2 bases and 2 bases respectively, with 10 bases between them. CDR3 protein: CASSFGTSNTEAFF. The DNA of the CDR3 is TGTGCCAGCAGCTTCGGGACTTCCAACACTGAAGCTTTCTTT.

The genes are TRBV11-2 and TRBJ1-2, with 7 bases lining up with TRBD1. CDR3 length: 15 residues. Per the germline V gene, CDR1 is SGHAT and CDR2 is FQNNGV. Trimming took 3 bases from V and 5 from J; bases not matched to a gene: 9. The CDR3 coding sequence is TGTGCCAGCAGCTTGGGAATCGGGACAGATTATGGCTACACCTTC. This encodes CASSLGIGTDYGYTF.

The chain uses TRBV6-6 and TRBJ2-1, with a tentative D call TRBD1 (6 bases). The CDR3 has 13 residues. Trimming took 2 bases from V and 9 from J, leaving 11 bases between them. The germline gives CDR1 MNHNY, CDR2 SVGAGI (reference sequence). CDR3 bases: TGTGCCAGCAGTTACCCAGACAGGAGTGAGCAGTTCTTC. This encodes CASSYPDRSEQFF.

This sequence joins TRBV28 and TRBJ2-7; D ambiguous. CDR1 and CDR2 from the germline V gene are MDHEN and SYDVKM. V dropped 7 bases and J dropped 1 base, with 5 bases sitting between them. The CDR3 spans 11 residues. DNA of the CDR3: TGTGCCAGCACCACATCCTACGAGCAGTACTTC. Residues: CASTTSYEQYF.

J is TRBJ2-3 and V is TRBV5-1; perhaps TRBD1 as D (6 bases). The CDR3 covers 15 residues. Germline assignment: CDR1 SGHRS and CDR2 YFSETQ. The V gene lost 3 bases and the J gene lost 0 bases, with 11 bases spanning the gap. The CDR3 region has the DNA TGCGCCAGCAGCTCGACAGGCGGCAGCACAGATACGCAGTATTTT. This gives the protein CASSSTGGSTDTQYF. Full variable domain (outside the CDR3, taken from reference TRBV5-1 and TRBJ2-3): KAGVTQTPRYLIKTRGQQVTLSCSPISGHRSVSWYQQTPGQGLQFLFEYFSETQRNKGNFPGRFSGRQFSNSRSEMNVSTLELGDSALYLCASSSTGGSTDTQYFGPGTRLTVL.

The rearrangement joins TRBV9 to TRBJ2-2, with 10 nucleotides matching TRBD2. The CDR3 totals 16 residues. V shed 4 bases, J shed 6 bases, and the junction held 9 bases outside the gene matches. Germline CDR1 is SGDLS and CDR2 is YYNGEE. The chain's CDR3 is CASSLQASGGAGELFF. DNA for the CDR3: TGTGCCAGCAGCCTCCAGGCCAGCGGGGGGGCCGGGGAGCTGTTTTTT.

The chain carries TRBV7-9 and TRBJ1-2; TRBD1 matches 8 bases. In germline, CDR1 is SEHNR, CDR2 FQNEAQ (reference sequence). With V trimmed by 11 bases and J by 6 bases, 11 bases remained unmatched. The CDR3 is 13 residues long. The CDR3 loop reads CASSRAGGDGYTF. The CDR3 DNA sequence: TGTGCCTCCTCGAGGGCAGGGGGCGATGGCTACACCTTC.

The CDR3 reads CASSSLPGVPGNTIYF. CDR3 DNA sequence: TGTGCCAGCAGCTCACTTCCGGGGGTCCCTGGAAACACCATATATTTT. The V and J genes are TRBV7-9 and TRBJ1-3, with D perhaps matching TRBD1 (5 bases). Germline V lookup: CDR1 SEHNR, CDR2 FQNEAQ (reference sequence). This CDR3 is 16 amino acids long. The V and J ends lost 4 bases and 2 bases respectively, with 15 bases between them.

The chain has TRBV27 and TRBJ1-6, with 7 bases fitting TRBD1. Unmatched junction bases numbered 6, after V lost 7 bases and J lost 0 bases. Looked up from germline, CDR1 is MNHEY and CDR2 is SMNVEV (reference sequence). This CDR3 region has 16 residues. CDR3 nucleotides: TGTGCCAGCACCAGGGGGGACCTCTCCTATAATTCACCCCTCCACTTT. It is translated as CASTRGDLSYNSPLHF.